Many counts were recorded for the clone carrying this T cell receptor beta chain. Its antigen remains unidentified. This CDR3 has 10 residues. DNA and RNA were both co-extracted from roughly 18-30 mg of bulk tissue that had not been sorted. The sample is drawn from a study of tumor-infiltrating lymphocytes in primary liver carcinoma. On the study more broadly: The number of productive TCRbeta reads per sample ranged from roughly 3.65 to 8 million and was similar across tissue types.

Findings and limits, study-wide: The study found a significantly higher top-250-clone fraction in tumors than in blood (p = 0.039). For tumor-adjacent and tumor-blood pairs, overlap was less than that seen for tumor region pairs.

Constant-region priming of about 500 ng total RNA yielded TCR beta cDNA. Researchers made the TCR beta libraries by running three nested multiplex PCR rounds with slightly modified ARM-PCR. Running 9 to 11 cycles apiece, the first two PCR rounds relied on TRBV1-TRBV30 forward primers together with a C-beta reverse primer. TCRdb ran MiXCR on the multiplex PCR reads and lists one entry per CDR3 protein. The sample consists of about 99,000 distinct CDR3 sequences, around 63% of them appearing once. The specimen sequenced was liver tumor tissue from sampling region 5. Specified subset: tumor region T5, tumor centre. The V gene is TRBV1, the J gene TRBJ2-7. TRBV1 has pseudogene status. The source is a woman between 55 and 75 years old with primary liver carcinoma and hepatitis B virus infection. This CDR3 reads CTSSQQGQYF. CDR3 nucleotides: TGCACCAGCAGCCAGCAAGGGCAGTACTTC.